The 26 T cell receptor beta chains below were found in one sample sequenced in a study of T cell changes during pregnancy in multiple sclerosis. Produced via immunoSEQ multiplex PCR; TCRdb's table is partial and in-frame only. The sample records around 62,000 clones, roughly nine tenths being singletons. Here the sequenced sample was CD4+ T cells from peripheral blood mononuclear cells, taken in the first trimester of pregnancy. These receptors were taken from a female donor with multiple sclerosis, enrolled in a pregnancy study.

The CDR3 DNA reads as TGTGCCAGCAGCCCTTCTGTTGGGGCCCCTAGAATGAACACTGAAGCTTTCTTT. It yields the protein CASSPSVGAPRMNTEAFF. The rearrangement joins TRBV14 to TRBJ1-1; TRBD1 might be the D (5 bases). CDR3 size: 18 residues. Deletions cut 4 bases from V and 0 bases from J, with 21 bases between. From germline, CDR1 is SGHDN and CDR2 FVKESK.

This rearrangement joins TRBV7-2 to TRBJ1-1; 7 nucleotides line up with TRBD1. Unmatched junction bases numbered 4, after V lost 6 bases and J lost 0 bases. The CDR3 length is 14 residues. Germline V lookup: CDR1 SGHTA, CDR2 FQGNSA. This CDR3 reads CASRLTGLNTEAFF. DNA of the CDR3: TGTGCCAGCAGGCTGACAGGGTTGAACACTGAAGCTTTCTTT.

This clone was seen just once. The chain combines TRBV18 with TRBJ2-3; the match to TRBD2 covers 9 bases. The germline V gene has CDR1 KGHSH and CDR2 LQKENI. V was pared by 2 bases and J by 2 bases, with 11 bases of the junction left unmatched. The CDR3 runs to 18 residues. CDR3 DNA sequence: TGTGCCAGCTCACCAATTTCGACTAGCGGTTTCTTCACAGATACGCAGTATTTT. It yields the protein CASSPISTSGFFTDTQYF. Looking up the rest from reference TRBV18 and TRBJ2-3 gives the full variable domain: NAGVMQNPRHLVRRRGQEARLRCSPMKGHSHVYWYRQLPEEGLKFMVYLQKENIIDESGMPKERFSAEFPKEGPSILRIQQVVRGDSAAYFCASSPISTSGFFTDTQYFGPGTRLTVL.

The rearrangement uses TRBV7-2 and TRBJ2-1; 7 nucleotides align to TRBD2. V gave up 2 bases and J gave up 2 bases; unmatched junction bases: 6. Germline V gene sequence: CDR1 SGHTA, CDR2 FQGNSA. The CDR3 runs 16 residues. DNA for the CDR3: TGTGCCAGCAGCTTATCCCTCGGGACTACCTACAATGAGCAGTTCTTC. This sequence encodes CASSLSLGTTYNEQFF.

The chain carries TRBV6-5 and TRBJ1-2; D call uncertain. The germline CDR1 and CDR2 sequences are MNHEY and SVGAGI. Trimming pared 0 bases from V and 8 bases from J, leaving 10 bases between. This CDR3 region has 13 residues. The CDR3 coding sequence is TGTGCCAGCAGTTACTCGCGGGGTGGCGGCTACACCTTC. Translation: CASSYSRGGGYTF.

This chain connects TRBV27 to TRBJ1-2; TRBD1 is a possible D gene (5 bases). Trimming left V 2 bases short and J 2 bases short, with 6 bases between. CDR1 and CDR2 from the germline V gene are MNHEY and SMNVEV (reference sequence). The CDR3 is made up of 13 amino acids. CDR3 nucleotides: TGTGCCAGCAGTTTAAAGGGGAACTATGGCTACACCTTC. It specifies CASSLKGNYGYTF.

CDR3 coding DNA: TGTGCCAGCAGCTTAAAAGGGAGGGATGAAAAACTGTTTTTT. Translating it yields CASSLKGRDEKLFF. The rearrangement uses TRBV7-2 and TRBJ1-4; unclear D gene. This CDR3 contains 14 residues. Germline V gives CDR1 SGHTA, CDR2 FQGNSA. Deletions cut 2 bases from V and 6 bases from J, with 10 bases between.

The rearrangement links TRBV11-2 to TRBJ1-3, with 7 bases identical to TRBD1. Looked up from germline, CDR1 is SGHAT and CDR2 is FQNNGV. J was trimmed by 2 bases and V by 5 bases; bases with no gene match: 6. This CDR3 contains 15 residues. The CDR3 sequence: CASSPTGITGNTIYF. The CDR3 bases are TGTGCCAGCAGCCCGACAGGGATCACTGGAAACACCATATATTTT.

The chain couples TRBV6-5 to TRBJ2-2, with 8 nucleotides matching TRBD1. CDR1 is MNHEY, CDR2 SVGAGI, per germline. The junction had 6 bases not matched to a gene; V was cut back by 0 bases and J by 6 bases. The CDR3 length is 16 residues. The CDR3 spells CASSYSTGGWPGELFF. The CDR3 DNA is TGTGCCAGCAGTTACTCCACAGGGGGTTGGCCCGGGGAGCTGTTTTTT.

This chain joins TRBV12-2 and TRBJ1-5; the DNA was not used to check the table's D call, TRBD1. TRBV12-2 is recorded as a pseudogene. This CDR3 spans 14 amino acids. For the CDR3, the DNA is TGTGCAAGTCGCGCGAAGGGGAAGAATCAGCCCCAGCATTTT. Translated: CASRAKGKNQPQHF.

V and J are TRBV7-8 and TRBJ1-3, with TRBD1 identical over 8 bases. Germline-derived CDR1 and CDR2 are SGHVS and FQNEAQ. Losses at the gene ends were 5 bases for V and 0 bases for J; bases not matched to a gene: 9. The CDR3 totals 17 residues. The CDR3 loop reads CASSNPRQGSSGNTIYF. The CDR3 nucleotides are TGTGCCAGCAGCAATCCGAGACAGGGGAGCTCTGGAAACACCATATATTTT.

The CDR3 loop reads CASSESEVLNTEAFF. The CDR3, as DNA: TGCGCCAGCAGTGAGTCCGAGGTCCTGAACACTGAAGCTTTCTTT. The rearrangement uses TRBV10-2 and TRBJ1-1; D ambiguous. V lost 0 bases, J lost 0 bases, and 8 bases lay in between. Germline V lookup: CDR1 WSHSY, CDR2 SAAADI. The CDR3 runs to 15 residues.

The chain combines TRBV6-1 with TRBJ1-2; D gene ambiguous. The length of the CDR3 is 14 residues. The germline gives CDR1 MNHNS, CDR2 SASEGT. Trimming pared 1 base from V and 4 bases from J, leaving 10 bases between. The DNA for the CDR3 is TGTGCCAGCAGTGAAGGGCAGTCTCCCTATGGCTACACCTTC. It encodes CASSEGQSPYGYTF.

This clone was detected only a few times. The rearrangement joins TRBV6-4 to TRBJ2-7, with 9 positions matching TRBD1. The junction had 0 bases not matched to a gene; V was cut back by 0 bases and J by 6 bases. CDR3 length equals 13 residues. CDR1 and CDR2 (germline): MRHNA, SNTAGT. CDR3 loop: CASSDSDRGEQYF. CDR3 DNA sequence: TGTGCCAGCAGTGACTCGGACAGGGGCGAGCAGTACTTC.

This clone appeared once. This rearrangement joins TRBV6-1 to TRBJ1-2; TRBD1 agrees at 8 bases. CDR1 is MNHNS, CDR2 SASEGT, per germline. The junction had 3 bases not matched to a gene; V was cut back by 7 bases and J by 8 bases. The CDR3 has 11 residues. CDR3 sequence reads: CASKGQVGYTF. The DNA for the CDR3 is TGTGCCAGCAAGGGACAGGTCGGCTACACCTTC.

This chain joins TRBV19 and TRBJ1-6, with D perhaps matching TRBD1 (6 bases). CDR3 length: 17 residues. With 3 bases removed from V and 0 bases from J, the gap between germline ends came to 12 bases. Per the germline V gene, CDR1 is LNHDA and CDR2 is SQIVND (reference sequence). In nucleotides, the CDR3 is TGTGCCAGTAGTATTCAGCAGGGGAGCTCCTATAATTCACCCCTCCACTTT. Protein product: CASSIQQGSSYNSPLHF.

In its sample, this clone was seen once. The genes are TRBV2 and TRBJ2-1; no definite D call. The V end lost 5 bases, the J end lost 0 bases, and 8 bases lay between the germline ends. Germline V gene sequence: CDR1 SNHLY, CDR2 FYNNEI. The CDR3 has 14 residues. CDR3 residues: CASSSGLSYNEQFF. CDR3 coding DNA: TGTGCCAGCAGTTCGGGTCTCTCCTACAATGAGCAGTTCTTC.

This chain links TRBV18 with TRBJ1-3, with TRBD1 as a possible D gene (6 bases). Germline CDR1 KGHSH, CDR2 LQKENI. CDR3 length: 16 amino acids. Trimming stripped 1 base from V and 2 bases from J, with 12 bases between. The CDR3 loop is CASSPLWGGPGNTIYF. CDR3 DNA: TGTGCCAGCTCACCACTATGGGGGGGCCCTGGAAACACCATATATTTT.

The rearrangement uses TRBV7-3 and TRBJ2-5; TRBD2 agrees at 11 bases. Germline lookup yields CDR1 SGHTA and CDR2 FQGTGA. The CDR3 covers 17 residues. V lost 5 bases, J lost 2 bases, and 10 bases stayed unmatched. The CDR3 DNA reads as TGTGCCAGCAGCCGAGAAGGGACTAGCGGCCTACAAGAGACCCAGTACTTC. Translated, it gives CASSREGTSGLQETQYF.

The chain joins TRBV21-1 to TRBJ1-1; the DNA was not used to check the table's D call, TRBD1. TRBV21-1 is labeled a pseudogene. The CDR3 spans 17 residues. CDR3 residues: CASSTATGQGMNTEAFF. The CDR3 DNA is TGTGCCAGCAGCACCGCGACAGGGCAGGGCATGAACACTGAAGCTTTCTTT.

Here the CDR3 DNA reads TGTGCCAGTAGTCCGTGGAAGACCGGGGGGCAAGAGACCCAGTACTTC. Its translation: CASSPWKTGGQETQYF. V gene TRBV19 combines with J gene TRBJ2-5, with 7 nucleotides matching TRBD2. The junction had 11 bases not matched to a gene; V was cut back by 5 bases and J by 2 bases. CDR3 length equals 16 residues. CDR1 and CDR2 from the germline V gene are LNHDA and SQIVND (reference sequence).

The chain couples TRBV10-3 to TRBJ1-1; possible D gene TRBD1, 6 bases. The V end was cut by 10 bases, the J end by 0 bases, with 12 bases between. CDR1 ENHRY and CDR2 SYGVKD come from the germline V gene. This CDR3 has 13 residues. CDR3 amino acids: CATQTGMNTEAFF. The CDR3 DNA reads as TGTGCCACACAAACAGGGATGAACACTGAAGCTTTCTTT.

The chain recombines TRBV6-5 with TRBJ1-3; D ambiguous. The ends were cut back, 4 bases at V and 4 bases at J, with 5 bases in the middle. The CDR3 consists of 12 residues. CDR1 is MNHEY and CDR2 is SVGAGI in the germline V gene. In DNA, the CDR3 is TGTGCCAGCAGTTCATTCGGAAACACCATATATTTT. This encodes CASSSFGNTIYF.

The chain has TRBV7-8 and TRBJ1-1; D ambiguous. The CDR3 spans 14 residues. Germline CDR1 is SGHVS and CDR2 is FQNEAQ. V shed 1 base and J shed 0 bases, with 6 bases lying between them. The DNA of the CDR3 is TGTGCCAGCAGCTTAGGCCCGGTGAACACTGAAGCTTTCTTT. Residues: CASSLGPVNTEAFF.

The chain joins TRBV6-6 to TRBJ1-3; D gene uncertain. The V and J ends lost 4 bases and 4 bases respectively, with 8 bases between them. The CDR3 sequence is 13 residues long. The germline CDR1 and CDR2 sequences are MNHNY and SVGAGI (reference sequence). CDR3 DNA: TGTGCCAGCAGTTGGGCGGGGGGAAACACCATATATTTT. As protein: CASSWAGGNTIYF.

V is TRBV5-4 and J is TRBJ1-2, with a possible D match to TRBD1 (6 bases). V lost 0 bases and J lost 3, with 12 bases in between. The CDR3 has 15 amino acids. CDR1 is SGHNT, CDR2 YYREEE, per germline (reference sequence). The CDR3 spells CASSLGGRQDYGYTF. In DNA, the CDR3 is TGTGCCAGCAGCTTGGGGGGGCGACAAGACTATGGCTACACCTTC.